These 27 T cell receptor beta chains came from one sample sequenced in a study of blood T cell repertoires in COVID-19. Produced via immunoSEQ multiplex PCR; TCRdb's table is partial and in-frame only. The sample contains about 190,000 clones, around 83% of which appear only once. Sequences were obtained from peripheral blood. The receptors here all came from a man aged 45-65 years with active or convalescent COVID-19.

This clone was recorded a few times. V usage is TRBV6-5 and J usage is TRBJ1-3, with 11 bases fitting TRBD1. V gave up 4 bases and J gave up 1 base; unmatched junction bases: 3. CDR3 length: 16 amino acids. Per germline, CDR1 MNHEY and CDR2 SVGAGI. CDR3 protein: CASSSDRGRSGNTIYF. The CDR3 nucleotides are TGTGCCAGCAGTTCGGACAGGGGGCGGTCTGGAAACACCATATATTTT.

The chain joins TRBV5-1 to TRBJ1-2; TRBD1 matches at 9 bases. The CDR3 spans 13 residues. Trimming took 3 bases from V and 9 from J; bases not matched to a gene: 6. Germline lookup yields CDR1 SGHRS and CDR2 YFSETQ. The CDR3 loop is CASSYDRGTRYTF. The CDR3 nucleotides are TGCGCCAGCAGCTATGACAGGGGGACTCGCTACACCTTC.

The genes are TRBV27 and TRBJ2-3; 7 nucleotides line up with TRBD2. The CDR3 sequence is 13 residues long. V lost 8 bases and J lost 5; bases outside the gene matches: 7. Looked up from germline, CDR1 is MNHEY and CDR2 is SMNVEV (reference sequence). Here the CDR3 reads CASGRERIDTQYF. CDR3 in DNA: TGTGCCAGCGGGCGGGAGAGGATAGATACGCAGTATTTT.

Regarding this clone: Its ends do not fully match the called genes, so a read error is possible. This chain uses TRBV4-1 with TRBJ1-2, with no clear D. Germline-derived CDR1 and CDR2 are MGHRA and YSYEKL. CDR3 length: 17 amino acids. For the CDR3, the DNA is TGCGCCAGCAGCCAAGATAGAGTCGTAGGAATAGGGCCCTGGACTCTCTTC. Translation gives CASSQDRVVGIGPWTLF.

The rearrangement joins TRBV27 to TRBJ2-5; 7 nucleotides agree with TRBD1. V shed 6 bases and J 4 bases; nucleotides not matched to a gene: 11. Germline V gene data show CDR1 as MNHEY and CDR2 as SMNVEV (reference sequence). The CDR3 loop spans 15 amino acids. In DNA form, the CDR3 reads TGTGCCAGCAGCTTAGACAGGGCAGCTAGAGAGACCCAGTACTTC. Amino acid sequence: CASSLDRAARETQYF.

The chain joins TRBV24-1 to TRBJ1-4; 8 nucleotides line up with TRBD1. The trim removed 4 bases at V and 7 bases at J, leaving 7 bases unmatched. Per the germline V gene, CDR1 is KGHDR and CDR2 is SFDVKD. This CDR3 has 15 amino acids. The DNA of the CDR3 is TGTGCCACCAGTGAGCGACAGGGGAGGATTGAAAAACTGTTTTTT. Translating it yields CATSERQGRIEKLFF.

J is TRBJ2-1 and V is TRBV19; the D gene is possibly TRBD2 (6 bases). The V gene lost 2 bases and the J gene lost 5 bases, with 13 bases spanning the gap. From germline, CDR1 is LNHDA and CDR2 SQIVND (reference sequence). This CDR3 comprises 15 residues. The CDR3 coding sequence is TGTGCCAGTAGTATAACGGGAGCTAGGGACAATGAGCAGTTCTTC. Translating it yields CASSITGARDNEQFF.

The chain is built from TRBV24-1 and TRBJ1-4; 8 bases agree with TRBD1. The CDR3 has 15 residues. The V and J ends lost 4 bases and 7 bases, in that order; junction bases with no gene match: 7. Germline lookup yields CDR1 KGHDR and CDR2 SFDVKD. CDR3 nucleotide sequence: TGTGCCACCAGTGACCAGACAGGGGCGGGTGAAAAACTGTTTTTT. Its protein product is CATSDQTGAGEKLFF.

The rearrangement uses TRBV10-2 and TRBJ2-3; 11 bases map to TRBD2. CDR1 and CDR2 from the germline V gene are WSHSY and SAAADI. J was trimmed by 0 bases and V by 2 bases; bases with no gene match: 13. The CDR3 runs to 20 residues. The CDR3: CASSERLWTSGSGSTDTQYF. CDR3 sequence (DNA): TGCGCCAGCAGTGAGAGGCTATGGACTAGCGGGTCGGGAAGCACAGATACGCAGTATTTT.

The V gene is TRBV5-6, the J gene TRBJ2-1; 7 nucleotides align to TRBD1. The CDR3 consists of 14 residues. The junction had 8 bases not matched to a gene; V was cut back by 3 bases and J by 8 bases. Per the germline V gene, CDR1 is SGHDT and CDR2 is YYEEEE. CDR3 in DNA: TGTGCCAGCAGCTACGACAGGGCGCGAGATGAGCAGTTCTTC. Translation gives CASSYDRARDEQFF.

This chain connects TRBV15 to TRBJ1-4, with 7 bases identical to TRBD1. Germline V gene sequence: CDR1 LNHNV, CDR2 YYDKDF (reference sequence). The length of the CDR3 is 15 residues. Germline trimming cut 2 bases from V and 13 bases from J; bases unmatched to any gene: 13. CDR3 bases: TGTGCCACCAGCAGACTACAGGGGTTGACTCGAGGACTGTTTTTT. It yields the protein CATSRLQGLTRGLFF.

The CDR3 DNA reads as TGTGCCAGTAGCAATCAGCGGGGGGTGACAGATACGCAGTATTTT. It yields the protein CASSNQRGVTDTQYF. This sequence joins TRBV19 and TRBJ2-3; TRBD2 aligns across 9 bases. J lost 3 bases, V lost 6 bases, and 7 bases had no gene match. The V gene's germline CDR1 is LNHDA and CDR2 SQIVND (reference sequence). The CDR3 consists of 15 residues. The whole variable domain, filled in from reference TRBV19 and TRBJ2-3, reads DGGITQSPKYLFRKEGQNVTLSCEQNLNHDAMYWYRQDPGQGLRLIYYSQIVNDFQKGDIAEGYSVSREKKESFPLTVTSAQKNPTAFYLCASSNQRGVTDTQYFGPGTRLTVL.

The V call is TRBV28, the J call TRBJ2-1; 7 bases match TRBD1. Germline-derived CDR1 and CDR2 are MDHEN and SYDVKM. V trimming: 8 bases; J trimming: 3 bases; junction bases outside the gene matches: 10. The CDR3 extends over 15 amino acids. CDR3 nucleotide sequence: TGTGCCAGCTGTGAGACAGGGCCGCGCTACAATGAGCAGTTCTTC. This encodes CASCETGPRYNEQFF.

The V and J genes are TRBV2 and TRBJ2-1, with 9 bases that match TRBD2. Trimming at V came to 1 base and at J to 9 bases, leaving 4 bases not matched to a gene. Germline V lookup: CDR1 SNHLY, CDR2 FYNNEI. This CDR3 is 14 amino acids long. The CDR3 is CASSEEKLAGEQFF. The CDR3 DNA follows: TGTGCCAGCAGTGAAGAGAAACTAGCGGGTGAGCAGTTCTTC.

V and J are TRBV6-6 and TRBJ1-1; D ambiguous. There are 14 residues in the CDR3. Trimming took off 0 bases at V and 6 bases at J, with 11 bases between the two ends. CDR1 is MNHNY, CDR2 SVGAGI, per germline (reference sequence). CDR3 loop: CASSYSEGWAEAFF. CDR3 coding DNA: TGTGCCAGCAGTTACTCAGAGGGATGGGCTGAAGCTTTCTTT.

The V call is TRBV24-1, the J call TRBJ2-3, with 13 bases identical to TRBD2. This CDR3 has 17 residues. With V trimmed by 10 bases and J by 6 bases, 15 bases remained unmatched. Germline CDR1 reads KGHDR; CDR2 reads SFDVKD. In nucleotides, the CDR3 is TGTGCCACTTCGGGGAGGACTAGCGGGGGACGGTCGGATACGCAGTATTTT. Its translation: CATSGRTSGGRSDTQYF.

The chain employs TRBV6-5 and TRBJ1-1; 7 bases are a match to TRBD1. The CDR3 extends over 11 amino acids. Germline V gives CDR1 MNHEY, CDR2 SVGAGI. J gave up 9 bases and V 5 bases, and 3 bases lay outside the gene matches. The CDR3, as DNA: TGTGCCAGCAGTAGACAGGGAAAAGCTTTCTTT. Protein: CASSRQGKAFF.

V gene TRBV7-2 combines with J gene TRBJ2-7; TRBD2 agrees at 11 bases. The CDR3 spans 14 residues. V was clipped by 4 bases and J by 7 bases; unmatched bases: 6. The germline CDR1 and CDR2 sequences are SGHTA and FQGNSA. The CDR3 sequence is CASSYGLAGWEQYF. DNA of the CDR3: TGTGCCAGCAGCTACGGACTAGCGGGCTGGGAGCAGTACTTC.

The chain couples TRBV10-3 to TRBJ2-3, with 7 positions matching TRBD2. The CDR3 is 16 residues long. The V and J ends lost 8 bases and 0 bases, in that order; junction bases with no gene match: 11. The germline gives CDR1 ENHRY, CDR2 SYGVKD. In nucleotides, the CDR3 is TGTGCCATCCGGGGGGTCCCAGGAGCTAGCACAGATACGCAGTATTTT. This encodes CAIRGVPGASTDTQYF.

The chain is built from TRBV28 and TRBJ2-1; D is uncertain. Germline V gives CDR1 MDHEN, CDR2 SYDVKM. The CDR3 is 11 amino acids. Trimming removed 7 bases at V and 7 bases at J, with 8 bases between. The CDR3 nucleotides are TGTGCCAGCACCACCCGGAATGAGCAGTTCTTC. Amino acid sequence: CASTTRNEQFF.

The chain has TRBV7-3 and TRBJ2-1; TRBD2 agrees at 10 bases. The germline CDR1 and CDR2 sequences are SGHTA and FQGTGA. CDR3 length: 15 amino acids. V trimming: 2 bases; J trimming: 7 bases; junction bases outside the gene matches: 5. The CDR3 DNA reads TGTGCCAGCAGCTTAGAAGCGGGAGGGCGGAATGAGCAGTTCTTC. This translates into CASSLEAGGRNEQFF.

The genes are TRBV2 and TRBJ1-1; 7 bases are shared with TRBD1. Germline CDR1 and CDR2: SNHLY and FYNNEI. The J segment lost 7 bases and the V segment lost 4 bases, leaving 6 bases of the junction unmatched. This CDR3 spans 13 amino acids. The CDR3: CASSGQGTVEAFF. In DNA form, the CDR3 reads TGTGCCAGCAGTGGACAAGGGACAGTTGAAGCTTTCTTT.

The chain recombines TRBV7-8 with TRBJ2-7; 8 bases fit TRBD1. With 5 bases clipped from V and 9 bases from J, the junction kept 9 bases outside the gene matches. The CDR3 covers 13 residues. Germline-derived CDR1 and CDR2 are SGHVS and FQNEAQ. CDR3 residues: CASSPDGRGRQYF. Written as DNA, the CDR3 is TGTGCCAGCAGCCCCGACGGCAGGGGGCGGCAGTACTTC.

There are a few counts of this clone. The chain links TRBV9 to TRBJ1-4; D gene ambiguous. CDR3 length: 12 amino acids. The V end was cut by 3 bases, the J end by 8 bases, with 8 bases between. The V gene's germline CDR1 is SGDLS and CDR2 YYNGEE. DNA for the CDR3: TGTGCCAGCAGCGCTAGACGGGAAAAACTGTTTTTT. Translation gives CASSARREKLFF.

The chain is built from TRBV19 and TRBJ2-1; 8 bases are shared with TRBD2. Germline V gene lookup returns CDR1 LNHDA and CDR2 SQIVND (reference sequence). The trim removed 10 bases at V and 1 base at J, leaving 9 bases unmatched. The CDR3 is 15 residues long. As DNA, the CDR3 is TGTGCCACCCAAAGAGCGGGAGTGTCCTACAATGAGCAGTTCTTC. The encoded protein is CATQRAGVSYNEQFF.

The chain has TRBV7-9 and TRBJ2-1, with 9 bases aligning to TRBD1. J gave up 5 bases and V 4 bases, and 9 bases lay outside the gene matches. Germline V gives CDR1 SEHNR, CDR2 FQNEAQ (reference sequence). The CDR3 totals 16 residues. CDR3 in DNA: TGTGCCAGCAGCTCCAGGGGGACAGGGCCCCACAATGAGCAGTTCTTC. Its protein product is CASSSRGTGPHNEQFF. Based on the CDR3 plus reference TRBV7-9 and TRBJ2-1, the full variable domain is DTGVSQNPRHKITKRGQNVTFRCDPISEHNRLYWYRQTLGQGPEFLTYFQNEAQLEKSRLLSDRFSAERPKGSFSTLEIQRTEQGDSAMYLCASSSRGTGPHNEQFFGPGTRLTVL.

CDR3 protein: CASSEDGGGATYEQYF. In DNA form, the CDR3 reads TGTGCCAGCAGTGAAGATGGCGGGGGAGCCACCTACGAGCAGTACTTC. The chain couples TRBV6-1 to TRBJ2-7, with 7 bases fitting TRBD2. J was trimmed by 2 bases and V by 1 base; bases with no gene match: 8. This CDR3 is 16 amino acids long. Germline CDR1 is MNHNS and CDR2 is SASEGT.